Below, 16 T cell receptor beta chains from the same sample are listed, as sequenced in a study of T cells in Graves' hyperthyroidism and ophthalmopathy. From RNA transcripts, TCR beta CDR3 regions were amplified. In the first-round RT-PCR of the TCR CDR3, the HTBI primer set was used. TCRdb ran MiXCR on the multiplex PCR reads and lists one entry per CDR3 protein. The sample includes 600,000 to 750,000 distinct CDR3 sequences, around a sixth of them seen just once. The sequenced sample was blood. The receptors come from a man over 45 with Graves' hyperthyroidism.

As to this clonotype: This may stem from a read error, because a much larger clone lies one nucleotide away. The rearrangement uses TRBV5-1 and TRBJ2-1, with a possible D match to TRBD2 (6 bases). Looked up from germline, CDR1 is SGHRS and CDR2 is YFSETQ. The CDR3 has 15 amino acids. The V end was cut by 3 bases, the J end by 3 bases, with 13 bases between. The CDR3 sequence is CASSWTGADYNEQFF. The DNA for the CDR3 is TGCGCCAGCAGCTGGACGGGAGCTGACTACAATGAGCAGTTCTTC. Supplemented by reference TRBV5-1 and TRBJ2-1, the full variable domain reads KAGVTQTPRYLIKTRGQQVTLSCSPISGHRSVSWYQQTPGQGLQFLFEYFSETQRNKGNFPGRFSGRQFSNSRSEMNVSTLELGDSALYLCASSWTGADYNEQFFGPGTRLTVL.

This clonotype was counted many times. This rearrangement joins TRBV27 to TRBJ1-6, with a weak D call TRBD1 (6 bases). This CDR3 is built from 14 residues. Trimming took off 6 bases at V and 5 bases at J, with 11 bases between the two ends. Germline CDR1 reads MNHEY; CDR2 reads SMNVEV (reference sequence). CDR3 nucleotides: TGTGCCAGCAGACCCGGACAGCATAATTCACCCCTCCACTTT. Residues: CASRPGQHNSPLHF.

This clonotype has a count of ten or more. This chain uses TRBV7-9 with TRBJ1-2; D gene uncertain. The ends were cut back, 5 bases at V and 4 bases at J, with 14 bases in the middle. Germline V gene sequence: CDR1 SEHNR, CDR2 FQNEAQ (reference sequence). There are 14 residues in the CDR3. For the CDR3, the DNA is TGTGCCAGCAGCCTTCCACCTAGCAGCTATGGCTACACCTTC. This sequence encodes CASSLPPSSYGYTF.

This chain connects TRBV28 to TRBJ2-7; 8 bases line up with TRBD1. V shed 6 bases, J shed 2 bases, and the junction held 6 bases outside the gene matches. Germline V gene data show CDR1 as MDHEN and CDR2 as SYDVKM. The CDR3 has 14 residues. CDR3: CASRGTGLTYEQYF. The CDR3 coding sequence is TGTGCCAGCAGAGGGACAGGCCTTACCTACGAGCAGTACTTC.

This clonotype was seen repeatedly, ten times or more. This chain links TRBV6-1 with TRBJ1-6; D unclear. This CDR3 contains 16 residues. CDR1 is MNHNS, CDR2 SASEGT, per germline. V was pared by 1 base and J by 0 bases, with 7 bases between. The CDR3 here is CASSEVESSYNSPLHF. The CDR3 DNA is TGTGCCAGCAGTGAAGTGGAAAGCTCCTATAATTCACCCCTCCACTTT.

This clonotype occurred many times. V is TRBV11-2 and J is TRBJ1-1; 7 bases match TRBD1. CDR1 is SGHAT and CDR2 is FQNNGV in the germline V gene. With V trimmed by 2 bases and J by 4 bases, 7 bases remained unmatched. This CDR3 is 15 amino acids long. The CDR3 region is CASSLITGEGTEAFF. CDR3 coding DNA: TGTGCCAGCAGCTTAATAACAGGGGAGGGCACTGAAGCTTTCTTT.

This chain uses TRBV20-1 with TRBJ2-3, with a possible D match to TRBD2 (5 bases). Germline CDR1 and CDR2: DFQATT and SNEGSKA (reference sequence). The CDR3 loop spans 13 amino acids. The germline V and J ends were trimmed by 6 bases and 5 bases, with 15 bases remaining between them. The CDR3 DNA follows: TGCAGTGCCCTACCGACGGGGTTAGATACGCAGTATTTT. Translated: CSALPTGLDTQYF.

This CDR3 reads CSANVGIQETQYF. CDR3 coding DNA: TGCAGCGCCAACGTAGGAATCCAAGAGACCCAGTACTTC. The chain combines TRBV29-1 with TRBJ2-5; D ambiguous. CDR1 SQVTM and CDR2 ANQGSEA come from the germline V gene. The CDR3 is 13 amino acids. Trimming removed 7 bases from V and 1 base from J, with 13 bases in between. Complete variable domain (other parts from reference TRBV29-1 and TRBJ2-5): SAVISQKPSRDICQRGTSLTIQCQVDSQVTMMFWYRQQPGQSLTLIATANQGSEATYESGFVIDKFPISRPNLTFSTLTVSNMSPEDSSIYLCSANVGIQETQYFGPGTRLLVL.

The genes are TRBV2 and TRBJ1-5; possibly TRBD1 for D (6 bases). V lost 6 bases and J 7 bases, leaving 16 bases between the germline ends. The CDR3 contains 14 residues. CDR1 and CDR2 from the germline V gene are SNHLY and FYNNEI. As DNA, the CDR3 is TGTGCCAGCAGCGAACAGGGTTTAAGCCAGCCCCAGCATTTT. Encoded protein: CASSEQGLSQPQHF.

The chain has TRBV20-1 and TRBJ2-1; 12 positions agree with TRBD2. V lost 5 bases to trimming and J lost 0 bases; unmatched junction nucleotides: 2. This CDR3 comprises 15 residues. The germline V gene has CDR1 DFQATT and CDR2 SNEGSKA (reference sequence). In DNA form, the CDR3 reads TGCAGTGCTGGGACTAGCGGGCGCTCCTACAATGAGCAGTTCTTC. This gives the protein CSAGTSGRSYNEQFF.

This clonotype occurred a few times. The rearrangement links TRBV5-8 to TRBJ1-4; D gene uncertain. V was clipped by 2 bases and J by 5 bases, with 10 bases between them. Germline-derived CDR1 and CDR2 are SGHTS and YDEGEE. The CDR3 extends over 14 amino acids. The DNA of the CDR3 is TGTGCCAGCAGCTTTCTAACAGCGAATGAAAAACTGTTTTTT. Translated: CASSFLTANEKLFF.

The sample holds many counts of this clonotype. V gene TRBV27 combines with J gene TRBJ2-5, with D possibly TRBD2 on 5 matching bases. The CDR3 covers 14 residues. Germline-derived CDR1 and CDR2 are MNHEY and SMNVEV (reference sequence). Trimming took off 5 bases at V and 2 bases at J, with 12 bases between the two ends. The CDR3 DNA reads TGTGCCAGCAGTCCCGGACTGGGGCAAGAGACCCAGTACTTC. It codes for CASSPGLGQETQYF.

The chain recombines TRBV10-3 with TRBJ2-1; no clear D. Germline CDR1 ENHRY, CDR2 SYGVKD. CDR3 length: 12 residues. V was cut by 3 bases and J by 9 bases, with 9 bases left in between. CDR3 sequence reads: CAISDQVPEQFF. The CDR3 DNA reads as TGTGCCATCAGTGACCAGGTTCCTGAGCAGTTCTTC.

This clonotype showed up many times. V and J are TRBV11-2 and TRBJ1-1, with a tentative D call TRBD1 (6 bases). V was trimmed by 5 bases and J by 0 bases, leaving 19 bases between them. From germline, CDR1 is SGHAT and CDR2 FQNNGV. The CDR3 runs to 17 residues. CDR3 DNA: TGTGCCAGCAGCGCCCCCGCACACAGGGTCATGAACACTGAAGCTTTCTTT. As protein: CASSAPAHRVMNTEAFF.

The J gene is TRBJ2-5, the V gene TRBV5-1, with D possibly matching TRBD2 (6 bases). The V gene lost 2 bases and the J gene lost 7 bases, with 18 bases spanning the gap. The CDR3 loop spans 15 amino acids. Per the germline V gene, CDR1 is SGHRS and CDR2 is YFSETQ. Here the CDR3 reads CASSFLSGVGGTQYF. CDR3 bases: TGCGCCAGCAGCTTCCTTTCGGGAGTGGGAGGGACCCAGTACTTC.

Concerning this clonotype itself: One end of the junction varies from germline; a read error may be responsible. CDR3: CACHGYGTSGRALSSYEQHF. The CDR3 nucleotides are TGTGCCTGCCACGGGTACGGGACTAGCGGGAGGGCCCTTAGCTCCTACGAGCAGCACTTC. The V gene is TRBV30, the J gene TRBJ2-7; 16 nucleotides agree with TRBD2. From germline, CDR1 is GTSNPN and CDR2 SVGIG (reference sequence). CDR3 length: 20 residues.